A selection of T cell receptor beta chains follows, all from one sample in a study of monozygotic twins with inflammatory bowel disease. TCRdb reanalyzed the 5' RACE reads and collapses them to one entry per CDR3 protein, without DNA. This table holds more than 300,000 distinct CDR3 sequences. Sequences were obtained from blood. The receptor source for this set is a human donor with ulcerative colitis or Crohn's disease, or a healthy co-twin of an affected twin (not recorded which). Both conserved end residues are part of each CDR3.

V gene,J gene,CDR3 protein
TRBV7-2,TRBJ2-5,CASSLGGSRETQYF
TRBV20-1,TRBJ2-2,CSAPGYAVTGELFF
TRBV7-9,TRBJ2-2,CASSLSGSGSTGELFF
TRBV20-1,TRBJ2-1,CSATTGNEQFF
TRBV6-1,TRBJ2-1,CASNTGTYHNEQFF
TRBV19,TRBJ2-2,CASRAGRANTGELFF
TRBV5-1,TRBJ2-1,CASSLVKVGGRGYNEQFF
TRBV5-6,TRBJ1-5,CASSWRRQGLQPQHF
TRBV25-1,TRBJ2-5,CASRGSVAETQYF
TRBV25-1,TRBJ1-1,CASRDSPYAAFF
TRBV6-6,TRBJ1-1,CATSFVTGEAFF
TRBV7-9,TRBJ2-1,CASNPVNSYNEQFF
TRBV30,TRBJ2-4,CAWSGGVSKNIQYF
TRBV27,TRBJ2-7,CASSLSTGAGEQYF
TRBV18,TRBJ2-1,CASSPGVRGEQFF
TRBV18,TRBJ2-2,CASSPAGTGDTGELFF
TRBV20-1,TRBJ2-1,CSANRDRGFYNEQFF
TRBV2,TRBJ1-1,CASSRTGPEAFF
TRBV9,TRBJ1-5,CASSVQEYGQPQHF
TRBV7-2,TRBJ2-7,CASSSAGGYEQYF
TRBV5-1,TRBJ2-2,CASRFKDGELFF
TRBV25-1,TRBJ2-3,CASSDRGYTDTQYF
TRBV29-1,TRBJ2-5,CSARDPNTQETQYF
TRBV6-5,TRBJ1-4,CASSHGGPYNEKLFF
TRBV7-2,TRBJ2-2,CASSFGQLTGELFF
TRBV4-3,TRBJ2-1,CASSQNQGSDEQFF
TRBV24-1,TRBJ1-2,CATSDTQGNYGYTF
TRBV18,TRBJ1-2,CASSPPSKRPSGYGYTF
TRBV20-1,TRBJ2-7,CSASERPGTDDEQYF
TRBV18,TRBJ2-3,CASSPQEGDTQYF
TRBV27,TRBJ2-5,CASSLSVGGVGRETQYF
TRBV7-2,TRBJ2-3,CASSSQHSMSTDTQYF
TRBV11-2,TRBJ2-5,CASSSDRGTVETQYF
TRBV7-9,TRBJ2-5,CASSYGTGYQETQYF
TRBV11-2,TRBJ2-3,CASSLGGTGRTDTQYF
TRBV14,TRBJ2-1,CASSQAGTGGYNEQFF
TRBV20-1,TRBJ2-7,CSALFGPYEQYF
TRBV12-3/TRBV12-4,TRBJ2-2,CASSLTGPIGELFF
TRBV5-1,TRBJ2-1,CASSLVGAGGEQFF
TRBV28,TRBJ2-2,CASSLRPPGDGELFF
TRBV20-1,TRBJ2-7,CSARDTSLYEQYF
TRBV7-9,TRBJ2-7,CASSLATSGRAIEQYF
TRBV7-2,TRBJ2-7,CASSLSQGEQYF
TRBV30,TRBJ1-2,CAWSQGNYGYTF
TRBV5-1,TRBJ2-3,CASSLQGGRATDTQYF
TRBV29-1,TRBJ1-2,CSVDRGTDINYGYTF
TRBV12-5,TRBJ2-1,CASGLVEGRDSYNEQFF
TRBV19,TRBJ2-1,CASSRFKGAVQFF
TRBV20-1,TRBJ2-1,CSVQGLISGRNEQFF
TRBV29-1,TRBJ1-1,CSGWDPNTEAFF
TRBV7-2,TRBJ2-4,CASSPDSAIVQYF
TRBV24-1,TRBJ2-1,CATNSGRYNEQFF
TRBV10-3,TRBJ2-6,CAISERVLGGGRGANVLTF
TRBV3-1,TRBJ2-1,CASSPLTSGTNNEQFF
TRBV5-1,TRBJ1-1,CASSLPGQRNTEAFF
TRBV29-1,TRBJ2-1,CSVAPRRVSNEQFF